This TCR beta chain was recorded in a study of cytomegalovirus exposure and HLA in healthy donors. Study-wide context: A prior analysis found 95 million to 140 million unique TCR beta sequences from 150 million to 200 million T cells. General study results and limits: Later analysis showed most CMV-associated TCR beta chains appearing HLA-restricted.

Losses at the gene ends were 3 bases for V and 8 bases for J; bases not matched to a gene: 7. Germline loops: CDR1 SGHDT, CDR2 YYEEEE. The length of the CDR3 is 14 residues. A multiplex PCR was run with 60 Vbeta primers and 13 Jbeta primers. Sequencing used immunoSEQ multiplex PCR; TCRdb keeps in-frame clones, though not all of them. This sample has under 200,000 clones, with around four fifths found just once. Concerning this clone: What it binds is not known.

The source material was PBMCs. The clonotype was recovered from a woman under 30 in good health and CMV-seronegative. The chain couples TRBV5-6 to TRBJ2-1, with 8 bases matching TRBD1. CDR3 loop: CASSSGQGMDEQFF. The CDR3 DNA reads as TGTGCCAGCAGCTCCGGACAGGGAATGGATGAGCAGTTCTTC.